One and the same sample provided the 9 T cell receptor beta chains below, sequenced in a study of blood T cells in healthy people across ages. Together with a sample-barcoded 5' primer, a J-beta primer mix was included in a second PCR lasting roughly 6 to 12 cycles. From the 5' RACE reads, TCRdb called clonotypes with MiXCR, one entry per CDR3 protein. There are about 830,000 distinct CDR3 sequences in the sample; less than 80% occur only once, and about a quarter lies in the top ten. Source material: blood. These receptor sequences come from a man aged 30 to 39 in good health.

The genes are TRBV29-1 and TRBJ2-1; possibly TRBD1 for D (5 bases). V was trimmed by 4 bases and J by 12 bases, leaving 19 bases between them. This CDR3 is 13 amino acids long. Germline CDR1 reads SQVTM; CDR2 reads ANQGSEA. The CDR3 loop reads CSVGEIARERQFF. CDR3 in DNA: TGCAGCGTTGGAGAGATCGCCAGGGAAAGGCAGTTCTTC.

This chain uses TRBV5-1 with TRBJ2-1; maybe TRBD2 (5 bases). This CDR3 is built from 19 residues. Trimming removed 0 bases at V and 3 bases at J, with 22 bases between. Germline values: CDR1 SGHRS, CDR2 YFSETQ. CDR3 sequence (DNA): TGCGCCAGCAGCTTGGAGCCCCCAGCGGCGTCGCGATTCTACAATGAGCAGTTCTTC. Protein product: CASSLEPPAASRFYNEQFF.

The chain couples TRBV27 to TRBJ1-5; tentatively, D is TRBD1 (6 bases). Germline CDR1 and CDR2: MNHEY and SMNVEV (reference sequence). This CDR3 contains 15 residues. Trimming took off 4 bases at V and 6 bases at J, with 16 bases between the two ends. This CDR3 is CASSYTGSRSQPQHF. For the CDR3, the DNA is TGTGCCAGCAGTTACACAGGGTCGAGGAGTCAGCCCCAGCATTTT.

In its sample, this clonotype was seen a few times. V is TRBV7-2 and J is TRBJ2-1, with TRBD2 matching 8 bases. V trimming: 0 bases; J trimming: 7 bases; junction bases outside the gene matches: 5. Germline assignment: CDR1 SGHTA and CDR2 FQGNSA. The CDR3 runs to 15 residues. In DNA form, the CDR3 reads TGTGCCAGCAGCTTAGCGCGGGGGGCGGGGAATGAGCAGTTCTTC. Protein product: CASSLARGAGNEQFF. The full variable domain, rest sourced from reference TRBV7-2 and TRBJ2-1, is GAGVSQSPSNKVTEKGKDVELRCDPISGHTALYWYRQSLGQGLEFLIYFQGNSAPDKSGLPSDRFSAERTGGSVSTLTIQRTQQEDSAVYLCASSLARGAGNEQFFGPGTRLTVL.

The rearrangement uses TRBV5-1 and TRBJ2-7; D uncertain. This CDR3 has 15 residues. CDR1 and CDR2 from the germline V gene are SGHRS and YFSETQ. V lost 0 bases and J lost 3, with 13 bases in between. The CDR3 nucleotides are TGCGCCAGCAGCTTGGCCCCAGGCGCCAGCTACGAGCAGTACTTC. The encoded protein is CASSLAPGASYEQYF.

The chain links TRBV14 to TRBJ2-7, with no clear D. Germline-derived CDR1 and CDR2 are SGHDN and FVKESK. The CDR3 totals 15 residues. V was trimmed by 2 bases and J by 1 base, leaving 12 bases between them. The CDR3 loop reads CASSQIAQNSYEQYF. Written as DNA, the CDR3 is TGTGCCAGCAGCCAAATCGCTCAAAATTCCTACGAGCAGTACTTC.

The chain employs TRBV30 and TRBJ2-7; TRBD2 matches 10 bases. The DNA end is more similar to TRBJ2-1, so the J call may be wrong. The germline V gene has CDR1 GTSNPN and CDR2 SVGIG (reference sequence). CDR3 length equals 15 residues. In DNA, the CDR3 is TGTGCCTGGAGAGGAGTAGCGGGGGGACTTAATGAGCAGTTCTTC. Its protein is CAWRGVAGGLNEQFF.

The chain has TRBV2 and TRBJ2-5; D is ambiguous. Germline-derived CDR1 and CDR2 are SNHLY and FYNNEI. With 2 bases removed from V and 3 bases from J, the gap between germline ends came to 10 bases. The CDR3 covers 14 residues. The DNA of the CDR3 is TGTGCCAGCAGTGAACGGCGTCTAGAAGAGACCCAGTACTTC. Translated: CASSERRLEETQYF. Filled out from reference TRBV2 and TRBJ2-5, the complete variable domain reads EPEVTQTPSHQVTQMGQEVILRCVPISNHLYFYWYRQILGQKVEFLVSFYNNEISEKSEIFDDQFSVERPDGSNFTLKIRSTKLEDSAMYFCASSERRLEETQYFGPGTRLLVL.

Only a few counts were recorded for this clonotype. The chain is built from TRBV6-6 and TRBJ2-4; no clear D gene. The J call could be wrong; TRBJ2-7 is a better fit for the DNA end. Germline V gives CDR1 MNHNY, CDR2 SVGAGI (reference sequence). The CDR3 length is 11 residues. CDR3 residues: CASSLAPEQYF. CDR3 DNA sequence: TGTGCCAGCAGCCTGGCCCCCGAGCAGTACTTC.